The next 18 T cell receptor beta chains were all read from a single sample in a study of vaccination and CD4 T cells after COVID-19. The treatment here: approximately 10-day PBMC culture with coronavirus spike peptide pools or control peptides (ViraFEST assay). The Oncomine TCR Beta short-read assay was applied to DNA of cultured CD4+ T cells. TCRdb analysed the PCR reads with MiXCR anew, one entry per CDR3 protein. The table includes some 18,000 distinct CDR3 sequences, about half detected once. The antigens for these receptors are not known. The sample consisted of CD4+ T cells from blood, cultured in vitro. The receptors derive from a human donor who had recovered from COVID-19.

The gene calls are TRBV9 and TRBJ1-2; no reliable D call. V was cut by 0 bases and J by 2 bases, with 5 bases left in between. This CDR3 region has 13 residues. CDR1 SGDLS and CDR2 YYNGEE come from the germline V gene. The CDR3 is CASSVEENYGYTF. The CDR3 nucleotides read TGTGCCAGCAGCGTAGAGGAGAACTATGGCTACACCTTC. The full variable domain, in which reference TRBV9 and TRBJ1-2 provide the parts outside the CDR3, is DSGVTQTPKHLITATGQRVTLRCSPRSGDLSVYWYQQSLDQGLQFLIQYYNGEERAKGNILERFSAQQFPDLHSELNLSSLELGDSALYFCASSVEENYGYTFGSGTRLTVV.

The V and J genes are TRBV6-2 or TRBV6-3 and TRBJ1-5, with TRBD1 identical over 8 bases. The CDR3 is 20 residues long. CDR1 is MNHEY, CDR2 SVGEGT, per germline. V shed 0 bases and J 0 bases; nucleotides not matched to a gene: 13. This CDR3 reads CASSYSSNRGIDYSNQPQHF. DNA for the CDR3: TGTGCCAGCAGTTACTCCTCCAACAGGGGGATCGACTATAGCAATCAGCCCCAGCATTTT.

The chain's CDR3 is CASSLADRGGGTDTQYF. The CDR3 nucleotides are TGTGCCAGCAGCTTAGCAGACAGGGGGGGCGGCACAGATACGCAGTATTTT. The J gene is TRBJ2-3, the V gene TRBV7-8, with 9 bases matching TRBD1. Unmatched junction bases numbered 5, after V lost 0 bases and J lost 1 base. Germline assignment: CDR1 SGHVS and CDR2 FQNEAQ. This CDR3 comprises 17 residues.

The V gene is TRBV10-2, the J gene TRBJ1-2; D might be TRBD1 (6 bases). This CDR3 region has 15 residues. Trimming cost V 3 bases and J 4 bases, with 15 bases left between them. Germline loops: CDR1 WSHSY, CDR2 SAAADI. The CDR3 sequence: CASSESQQGVYGYTF. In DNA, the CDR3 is TGCGCCAGCAGTGAATCCCAACAGGGCGTCTATGGCTACACCTTC.

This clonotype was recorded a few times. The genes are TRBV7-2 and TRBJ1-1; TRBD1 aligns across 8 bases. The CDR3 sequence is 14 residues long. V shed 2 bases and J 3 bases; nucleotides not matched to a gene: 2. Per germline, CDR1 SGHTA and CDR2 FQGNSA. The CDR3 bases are TGTGCCAGCAGCTTACCAGGGGGCGACACTGAAGCTTTCTTT. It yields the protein CASSLPGGDTEAFF.

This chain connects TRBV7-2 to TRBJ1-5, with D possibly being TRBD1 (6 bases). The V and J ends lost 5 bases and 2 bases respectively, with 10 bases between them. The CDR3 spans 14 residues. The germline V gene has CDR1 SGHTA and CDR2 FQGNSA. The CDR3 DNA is TGTGCCAGCAGCCCCCGACAGGGCAATCAGCCCCAGCATTTT. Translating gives CASSPRQGNQPQHF.

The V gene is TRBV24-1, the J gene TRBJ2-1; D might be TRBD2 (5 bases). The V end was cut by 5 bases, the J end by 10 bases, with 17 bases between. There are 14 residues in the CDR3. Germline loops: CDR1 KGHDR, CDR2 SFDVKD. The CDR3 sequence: CATSGARSTREQFF. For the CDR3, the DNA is TGTGCCACCAGTGGGGCTAGGTCTACTAGAGAGCAGTTCTTC.

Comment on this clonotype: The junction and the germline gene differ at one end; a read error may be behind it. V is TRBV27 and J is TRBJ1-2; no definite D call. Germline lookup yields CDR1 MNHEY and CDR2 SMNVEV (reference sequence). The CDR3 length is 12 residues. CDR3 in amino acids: CAGSGANYGYTF. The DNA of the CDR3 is TGTGCCGGCAGTGGGGCTAACTATGGCTACACCTTC.

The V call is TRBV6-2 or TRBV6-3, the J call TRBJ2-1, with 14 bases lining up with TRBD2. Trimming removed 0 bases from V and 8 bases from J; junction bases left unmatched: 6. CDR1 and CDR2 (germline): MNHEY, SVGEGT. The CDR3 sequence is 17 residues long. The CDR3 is CASSYSSGGLAGDEQFF. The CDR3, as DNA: TGTGCCAGCAGTTACTCGAGTGGGGGACTAGCGGGGGATGAGCAGTTCTTC.

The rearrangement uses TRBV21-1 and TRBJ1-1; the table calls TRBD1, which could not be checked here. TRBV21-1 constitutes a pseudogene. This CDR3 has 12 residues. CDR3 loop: CARGGADTEAFF. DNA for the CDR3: TGTGCCAGAGGGGGCGCGGACACTGAAGCTTTCTTT.

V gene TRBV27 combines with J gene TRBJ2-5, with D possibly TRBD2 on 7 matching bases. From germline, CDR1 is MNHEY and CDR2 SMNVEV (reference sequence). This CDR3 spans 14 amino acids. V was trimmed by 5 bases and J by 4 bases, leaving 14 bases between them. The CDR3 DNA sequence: TGTGCCAGCAGTCCCCTGGGGGGGCGAGAGACCCAGTACTTC. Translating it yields CASSPLGGRETQYF.

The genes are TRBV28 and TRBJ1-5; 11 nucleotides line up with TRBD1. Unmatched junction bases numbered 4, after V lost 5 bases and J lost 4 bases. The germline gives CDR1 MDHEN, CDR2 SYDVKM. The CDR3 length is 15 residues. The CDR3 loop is CASSVGQGANQPQHF. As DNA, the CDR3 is TGTGCCAGCAGTGTCGGACAGGGGGCGAATCAGCCCCAGCATTTT.

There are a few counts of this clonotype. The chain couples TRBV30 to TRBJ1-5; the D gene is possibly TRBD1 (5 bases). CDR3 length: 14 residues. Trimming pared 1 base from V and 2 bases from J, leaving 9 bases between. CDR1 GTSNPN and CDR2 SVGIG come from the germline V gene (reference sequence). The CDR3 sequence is CAWSGAGGNQPQHF. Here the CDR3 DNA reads TGTGCCTGGAGTGGCGCGGGGGGCAATCAGCCCCAGCATTTT.

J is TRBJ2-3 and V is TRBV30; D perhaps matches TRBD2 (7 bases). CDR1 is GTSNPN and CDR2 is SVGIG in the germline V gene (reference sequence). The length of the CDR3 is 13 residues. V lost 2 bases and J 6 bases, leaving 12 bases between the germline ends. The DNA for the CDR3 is TGTGCCTGGAGTTTACAGGGAGGGGATACGCAGTATTTT. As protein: CAWSLQGGDTQYF.

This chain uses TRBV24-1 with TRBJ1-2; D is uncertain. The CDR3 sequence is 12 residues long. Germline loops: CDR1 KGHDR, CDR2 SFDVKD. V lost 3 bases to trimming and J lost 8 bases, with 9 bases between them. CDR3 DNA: TGTGCCACCAGTGATCTCGCTAGGGGCTACACCTTC. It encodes CATSDLARGYTF.

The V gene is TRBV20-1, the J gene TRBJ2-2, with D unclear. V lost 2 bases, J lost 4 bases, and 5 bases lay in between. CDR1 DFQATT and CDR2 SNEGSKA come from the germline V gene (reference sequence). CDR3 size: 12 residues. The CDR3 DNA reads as TGCAGTGCTAGACGGATCACCGGGGAGCTGTTTTTT. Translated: CSARRITGELFF.

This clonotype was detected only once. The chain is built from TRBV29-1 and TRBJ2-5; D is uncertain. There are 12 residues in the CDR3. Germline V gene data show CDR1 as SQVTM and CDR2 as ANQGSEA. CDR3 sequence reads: CTTDNGQETQYF. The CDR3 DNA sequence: TGCACCACTGACAATGGCCAAGAGACCCAGTACTTC. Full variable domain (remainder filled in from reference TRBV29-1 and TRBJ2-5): SAVISQKPSRDICQRGTSLTIQCQVDSQVTMMFWYRQQPGQSLTLIATANQGSEATYESGFVIDKFPISRPNLTFSTLTVSNMSPEDSSIYLCTTDNGQETQYFGPGTRLLVL.

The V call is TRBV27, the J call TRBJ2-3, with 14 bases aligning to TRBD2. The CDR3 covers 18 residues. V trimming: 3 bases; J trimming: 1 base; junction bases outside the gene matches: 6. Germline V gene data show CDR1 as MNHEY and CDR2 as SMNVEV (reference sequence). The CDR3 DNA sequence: TGTGCCAGCAGTTTTGGGACTAGCGGGAGCTGGGGCACAGATACGCAGTATTTT. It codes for CASSFGTSGSWGTDTQYF.